This TCR beta chain was documented in a study of blood T cell repertoires in COVID-19. The overall study: COVID-19 samples, acute and convalescent, were from the United States, Italy and Spain. The analysed material was cDNA or gDNA that came from T cells, B-cell-depleted T cells, or PBMCs.

Original data processing: Counts of nucleated cells, estimated from reference gene primer amplification, were obtained. The assay was immunoSEQ multiplex PCR, and TCRdb's table has in-frame clones only and misses some. V, J and clone size derive from that table, while D and trimming were established from the DNA sequence. The sample lists about 35,000 clones, 70% to 90% occurring once. Trimming took 5 bases from V and 2 from J, leaving 15 bases between them. This CDR3 has 15 residues. Per the germline V gene, CDR1 is MDHEN and CDR2 is SYDVKM. The sample consisted of peripheral blood. The sequence was collected from a man aged 60 to 69 in a cohort sampled during active COVID-19. The chain has TRBV28 and TRBJ2-5; D might be TRBD2 (5 bases). CDR3: CASSPLGERQETQYF. The CDR3 coding sequence is TGTGCCAGCAGTCCCCTGGGAGAGAGGCAAGAGACCCAGTACTTC.